These 4 T cell receptor beta chains share one sample of origin, sequenced in a study of radiation and T cells in renal cell carcinoma. Treatment indicated: 15 Gy SBRT to primary tumor, nephrectomy 4 weeks later. TCRdb keeps only in-frame clones here, not all; method: immunoSEQ multiplex PCR. The table has around 12,000 clones, around 30% seen once. The sequencing used tumor tissue, collected from a patient whose treatment included radiotherapy and nephrectomy. These receptors were collected from a man between 60 and 70 years old with renal cell carcinoma.

This chain joins TRBV5-1 and TRBJ2-5; 9 nucleotides align to TRBD2. This CDR3 has 16 residues. Germline CDR1 is SGHRS and CDR2 is YFSETQ. V was pared by 0 bases and J by 2 bases, with 5 bases of the junction left unmatched. For the CDR3, the DNA is TGCGCCAGCAGCTTGGAAGGTAGCGGGGGTCAAGAGACCCAGTACTTC. Translating it yields CASSLEGSGGQETQYF.

At least ten counts were recorded for this clone. This chain links TRBV10-3 with TRBJ1-1, with TRBD1 identical over 7 bases. Germline loops: CDR1 ENHRY, CDR2 SYGVKD. Trimming took 3 bases from V and 5 from J; bases not matched to a gene: 15. The CDR3 is made up of 17 amino acids. CDR3 sequence (DNA): TGTGCCATCAGTGACGGTGGGGCGCGACAGGGCCGGACTGAAGCTTTCTTT. Its protein is CAISDGGARQGRTEAFF.

Judged by abundance, this clone is medium-sized. The chain uses TRBV7-9 and TRBJ2-1; D is possibly TRBD1 or TRBD2 (5 bases each). With 5 bases removed from V and 2 bases from J, the gap between germline ends came to 13 bases. This CDR3 is 15 amino acids long. Per the germline V gene, CDR1 is SEHNR and CDR2 is FQNEAQ (reference sequence). This CDR3 reads CASSIRDGAYNEQFF. CDR3 bases: TGTGCCAGCAGCATCCGGGACGGAGCCTACAATGAGCAGTTCTTC. Full variable domain (missing parts from reference TRBV7-9 and TRBJ2-1): DTGVSQNPRHKITKRGQNVTFRCDPISEHNRLYWYRQTLGQGPEFLTYFQNEAQLEKSRLLSDRFSAERPKGSFSTLEIQRTEQGDSAMYLCASSIRDGAYNEQFFGPGTRLTVL.

The CDR3 loop is CASIPSSEGAGTEAFF. CDR3 DNA sequence: TGTGCCAGCATACCCTCCTCGGAGGGGGCGGGCACTGAAGCTTTCTTT. The chain uses TRBV6-6 and TRBJ1-1, with 7 bases matching TRBD1. Germline assignment: CDR1 MNHNY and CDR2 SVGAGI (reference sequence). J was trimmed by 4 bases and V by 7 bases; bases with no gene match: 15. The CDR3 covers 16 residues.